This T cell receptor beta chain was recovered during a study of post-analysis software for immune sequencing data. Study at large: In terms of disease course, relapsing-remitting, secondary progressive and progressive-relapsing multiple sclerosis were included. Study results and caveats: Among roughly five TRBV segments more frequent in patients than controls were TRBV5-6, TRBV5-1 and TRBV20-1.

V lost 6 bases, J lost 6 bases, and 11 bases lay in between. The CDR3 loop spans 13 amino acids. This clonotype was recorded once. What it binds is unknown. Tagging with unique molecular identifiers was a feature of the TCR beta cDNA libraries. Input populations of about 0.95 to 11 million T cells gave rise to 500,000 or so cDNA molecules. One entry per CDR3 protein results from TCRdb running MiXCR on the PCR reads. The sample yields a few hundred thousand distinct CDR3 sequences, 30% to 45% seen once. V gene TRBV12-3 or TRBV12-4 combines with J gene TRBJ2-2; D gene unclear. Sequences were obtained from blood. The sequence derives from a girl aged 10-17 years with multiple sclerosis. The CDR3 region is CASSLQWAGELFF. CDR3 sequence (DNA): TGTGCCAGCAGCCTCCAATGGGCCGGGGAGCTGTTTTTT.